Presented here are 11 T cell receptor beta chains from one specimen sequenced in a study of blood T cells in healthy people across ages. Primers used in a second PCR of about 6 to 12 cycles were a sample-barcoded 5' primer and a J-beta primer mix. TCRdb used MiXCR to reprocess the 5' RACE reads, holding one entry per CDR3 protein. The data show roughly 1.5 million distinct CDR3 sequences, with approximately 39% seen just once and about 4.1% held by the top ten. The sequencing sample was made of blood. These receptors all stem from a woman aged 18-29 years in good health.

The CDR3 sequence is CSARGLAGEGGSYEQYF. DNA for the CDR3: TGCAGTGCTAGAGGACTAGCGGGAGAAGGGGGTTCCTACGAGCAGTACTTC. The V call is TRBV20-1, the J call TRBJ2-7; TRBD2 aligns across 12 bases. CDR3 size: 17 residues. With V trimmed by 1 base and J by 1 base, 8 bases remained unmatched. CDR1 is DFQATT, CDR2 SNEGSKA, per germline (reference sequence).

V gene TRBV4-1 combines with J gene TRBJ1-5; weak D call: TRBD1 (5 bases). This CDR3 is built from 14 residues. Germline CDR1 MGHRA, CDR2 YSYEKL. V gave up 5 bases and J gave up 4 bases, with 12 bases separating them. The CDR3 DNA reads TGCGCCAGCAGCGCTCTAGGACAAAATCAGCCCCAGCATTTT. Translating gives CASSALGQNQPQHF.

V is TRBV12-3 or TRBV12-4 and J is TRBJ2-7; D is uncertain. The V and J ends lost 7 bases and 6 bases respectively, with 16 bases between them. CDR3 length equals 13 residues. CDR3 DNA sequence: TGTGCCAGCAAGACCATTAACATCGGCGAGCAGTACTTC. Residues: CASKTINIGEQYF.

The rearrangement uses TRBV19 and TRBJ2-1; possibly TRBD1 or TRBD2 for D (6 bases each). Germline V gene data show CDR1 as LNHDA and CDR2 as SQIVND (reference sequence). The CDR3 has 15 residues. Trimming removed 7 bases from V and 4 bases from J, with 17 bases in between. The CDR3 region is CASNEAGTPYNEQFF. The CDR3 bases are TGTGCCAGTAATGAGGCGGGGACACCATACAATGAGCAGTTCTTC. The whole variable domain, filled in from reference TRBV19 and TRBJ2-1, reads DGGITQSPKYLFRKEGQNVTLSCEQNLNHDAMYWYRQDPGQGLRLIYYSQIVNDFQKGDIAEGYSVSREKKESFPLTVTSAQKNPTAFYLCASNEAGTPYNEQFFGPGTRLTVL.

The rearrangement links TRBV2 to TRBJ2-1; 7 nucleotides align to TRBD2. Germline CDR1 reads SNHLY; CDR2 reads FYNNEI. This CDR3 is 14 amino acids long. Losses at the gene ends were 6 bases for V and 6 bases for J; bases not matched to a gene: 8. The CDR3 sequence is CASSSQGGSNEQFF. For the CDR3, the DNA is TGTGCCAGCAGCTCCCAGGGAGGGTCCAATGAGCAGTTCTTC.

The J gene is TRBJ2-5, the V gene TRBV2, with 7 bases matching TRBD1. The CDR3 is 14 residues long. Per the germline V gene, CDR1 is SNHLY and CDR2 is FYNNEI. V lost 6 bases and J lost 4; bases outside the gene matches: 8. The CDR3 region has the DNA TGTGCCAGCAGGACTACAGGGGTTGGAGAGACCCAGTACTTC. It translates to CASRTTGVGETQYF.

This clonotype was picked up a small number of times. Here the CDR3 reads CASSDLAGGYNEQFF. The CDR3 nucleotides read TGTGCCAGCAGCGACCTAGCGGGGGGGTACAATGAGCAGTTCTTC. The J gene is TRBJ2-1, the V gene TRBV11-2, with 12 bases aligning to TRBD2. Germline-derived CDR1 and CDR2 are SGHAT and FQNNGV. CDR3 length: 15 residues. The V segment lost 5 bases and the J segment 4 bases; nucleotides outside the gene matches: 3.

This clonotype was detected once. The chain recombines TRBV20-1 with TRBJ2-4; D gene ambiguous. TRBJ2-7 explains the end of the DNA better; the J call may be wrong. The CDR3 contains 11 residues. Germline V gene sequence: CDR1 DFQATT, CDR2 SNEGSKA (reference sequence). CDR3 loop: CSASILYEQYF. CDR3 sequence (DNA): TGCAGTGCCTCGATACTCTACGAGCAGTACTTC.

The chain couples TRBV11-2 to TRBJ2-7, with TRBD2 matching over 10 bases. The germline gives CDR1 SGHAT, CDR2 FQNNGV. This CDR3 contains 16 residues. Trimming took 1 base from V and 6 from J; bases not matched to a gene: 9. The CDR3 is CASSLVSGRRVGEQYF. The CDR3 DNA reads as TGTGCCAGCAGCTTAGTTAGCGGGAGGAGAGTCGGCGAGCAGTACTTC.

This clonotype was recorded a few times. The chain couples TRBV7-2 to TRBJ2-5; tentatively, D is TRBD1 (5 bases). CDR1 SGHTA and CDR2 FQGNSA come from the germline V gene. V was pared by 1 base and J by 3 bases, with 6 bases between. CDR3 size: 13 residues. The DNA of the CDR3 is TGTGCCAGCAGCTTAGAACAGGAAGAGACCCAGTACTTC. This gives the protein CASSLEQEETQYF.

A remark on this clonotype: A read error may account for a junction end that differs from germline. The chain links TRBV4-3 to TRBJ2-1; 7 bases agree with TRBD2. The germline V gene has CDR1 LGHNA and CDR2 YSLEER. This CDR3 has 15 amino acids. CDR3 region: CDSSREGLSYNEQFF. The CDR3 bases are TGCGACAGCAGCCGCGAGGGACTATCCTACAATGAGCAGTTCTTC.